One sample yielded the 10 T cell receptor beta chains listed below, sequenced in a study of response to subunit inactivated influenza vaccine. TCRdb reprocessed the RT-PCR reads via MiXCR and lists one record per CDR3 protein. The table lists a few hundred thousand distinct CDR3 sequences, over 9% of them singletons. The sample was also reused in another study, on T cells expressing NK-cell markers. Turning to that study: It was by 5'RACE template switching with UMIs that TCR beta cDNA was made.

The source material was PBMCs from blood, sampled on the day of vaccination. The receptor set was obtained from a man aged 45-65 years who received an inactivated influenza vaccine.

This clonotype occurred a few times. The gene calls are TRBV27 and TRBJ2-5; possibly TRBD1 for D (5 bases). This CDR3 has 14 residues. The germline V and J ends were trimmed by 1 base and 5 bases, with 11 bases remaining between them. Germline V lookup: CDR1 MNHEY, CDR2 SMNVEV (reference sequence). This CDR3 reads CASSLLGDLETQYF. CDR3 nucleotide sequence: TGTGCCAGCAGTTTATTAGGGGATCTGGAGACCCAGTACTTC.

This chain connects TRBV11-2 to TRBJ2-1, with D hard to call. Germline values: CDR1 SGHAT, CDR2 FQNNGV. CDR3 length: 15 amino acids. Between the trimmed V and J ends, which lost 0 bases and 0 bases, there was a span of 6 bases. The CDR3 spells CASSLELYSYNEQFF. CDR3 sequence (DNA): TGTGCCAGCAGCTTAGAGCTATACTCCTACAATGAGCAGTTCTTC.

This clonotype was seen a few times. The genes are TRBV20-1 and TRBJ1-2; no firm D call. The V end lost 5 bases, the J end lost 4 bases, and 17 bases lay between the germline ends. The CDR3 covers 14 residues. Germline CDR1 and CDR2: DFQATT and SNEGSKA (reference sequence). CDR3 sequence (DNA): TGCAGTGCTGCTCCAGCAGACACGGGCTATGGCTACACCTTC. Protein sequence: CSAAPADTGYGYTF.

Worth noting for this clonotype: One end of the junction fails to match germline, which may point to a read error. This rearrangement joins TRBV7-2 to TRBJ1-1; TRBD1 is a possible D gene (5 bases). Germline loops: CDR1 SGHTA, CDR2 FQGNSA. The CDR3 has 14 amino acids. The CDR3 sequence: CASSPGLMNNEAFF. CDR3 DNA sequence: TGTGCCAGCAGCCCAGGGTTAATGAACAATGAAGCTTTCTTT.

The rearrangement uses TRBV29-1 and TRBJ2-1, with 9 bases fitting TRBD2. Germline V gene lookup returns CDR1 SQVTM and CDR2 ANQGSEA. V dropped 4 bases and J dropped 6; count of bases not matched to a gene: 13. CDR3 length equals 16 residues. CDR3 sequence: CSVALFGGRAINEQFF. In DNA, the CDR3 is TGCAGCGTTGCATTATTTGGCGGGAGGGCCATCAATGAGCAGTTCTTC.

The V and J genes are TRBV11-2 and TRBJ2-6; D is unresolved. The germline V gene encodes CDR1 SGHAT and CDR2 FQNNGV. The CDR3 has 17 residues. Trimming left V 0 bases short and J 0 bases short, with 9 bases between. CDR3 sequence: CASSLEGFSSGANVLTF. The CDR3, as DNA: TGTGCCAGCAGCTTAGAAGGGTTTAGCTCTGGGGCCAACGTCCTGACTTTC.

The chain recombines TRBV6-5 with TRBJ2-7, with TRBD2 matching over 10 bases. V trimming: 1 base; J trimming: 0 bases; junction bases outside the gene matches: 12. CDR1 is MNHEY and CDR2 is SVGAGI in the germline V gene. The CDR3 runs 19 residues. The CDR3 is CASSYYYGTSVSSSYEQYF. CDR3 nucleotide sequence: TGTGCCAGCAGTTACTATTATGGGACTAGCGTATCCAGCTCCTACGAGCAGTACTTC.

This clonotype turned up a few times. V is TRBV14 and J is TRBJ2-6, with a weak D call TRBD1 (6 bases). V lost 3 bases, J lost 4 bases, and 22 bases lay in between. The CDR3 extends over 19 amino acids. Germline lookup yields CDR1 SGHDN and CDR2 FVKESK. The CDR3 region is CASSQRGHLYSSGANVLTF. CDR3 in DNA: TGTGCCAGCAGCCAGAGGGGACACCTATACTCTTCCGGGGCCAACGTCCTGACTTTC.

This rearrangement joins TRBV7-2 to TRBJ2-5; a weak D match, TRBD2 (6 bases). The CDR3 runs to 15 residues. Germline CDR1 reads SGHTA; CDR2 reads FQGNSA. The V and J ends lost 1 base and 3 bases respectively, with 12 bases between them. CDR3: CASSLGGLLKETQYF. The DNA of the CDR3 is TGTGCCAGCAGCTTAGGGGGACTGTTAAAAGAGACCCAGTACTTC.

The chain employs TRBV6-2 or TRBV6-3 and TRBJ1-2; no definite D call. Germline CDR1 reads MNHEY; CDR2 reads SVGEGT. Trimming took 4 bases from V and 5 from J, leaving 8 bases between them. The CDR3 covers 12 residues. CDR3 amino acids: CASSLSVYGYTF. In DNA, the CDR3 is TGTGCCAGCAGTTTGTCCGTTTATGGCTACACCTTC.